This entry concerns a single T cell receptor beta chain. Its antigen is not known. These data are taken from a study of cytomegalovirus exposure and HLA in healthy donors. Broader study findings: Only CMV serostatus was available as immune exposure information.

V trimming: 6 bases; J trimming: 7 bases; junction bases outside the gene matches: 10. The CDR3 is made up of 14 amino acids. From germline, CDR1 is MNHEY and CDR2 SVGAGI. The PCR contained 60 Vbeta and 13 Jbeta primers. Using immunoSEQ multiplex PCR, the repertoire was profiled, and TCRdb retains in-frame clones only, with some absent. The data hold around 150,000 clones, with 80% observed a single time. The sequence came from a man aged 25-45 years in good health and CMV-seronegative. The gene calls are TRBV6-5 and TRBJ1-2, with 8 bases fitting TRBD1. The material sequenced was PBMCs. The CDR3 DNA reads TGTGCCAGCAGACCGACAGGGGAAGGTACTGGCTACACCTTC. It translates to CASRPTGEGTGYTF.